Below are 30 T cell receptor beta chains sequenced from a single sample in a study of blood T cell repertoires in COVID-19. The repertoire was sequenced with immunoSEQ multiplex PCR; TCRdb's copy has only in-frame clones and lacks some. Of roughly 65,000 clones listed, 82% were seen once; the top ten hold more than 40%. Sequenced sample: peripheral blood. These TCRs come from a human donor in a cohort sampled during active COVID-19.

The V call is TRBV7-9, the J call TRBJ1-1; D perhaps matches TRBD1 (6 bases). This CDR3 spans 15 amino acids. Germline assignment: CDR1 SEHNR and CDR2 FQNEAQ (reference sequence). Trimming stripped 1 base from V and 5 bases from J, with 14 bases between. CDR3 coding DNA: TGTGCCAGCAGCTTAGGATCGCAGGGGTGGACTGAAGCTTTCTTT. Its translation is CASSLGSQGWTEAFF.

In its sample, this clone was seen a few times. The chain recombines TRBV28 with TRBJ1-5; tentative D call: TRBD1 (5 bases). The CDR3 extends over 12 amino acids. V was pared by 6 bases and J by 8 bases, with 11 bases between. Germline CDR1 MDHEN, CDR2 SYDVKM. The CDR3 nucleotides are TGTGCCAGCAGGGGACCGGGGGAGCCCCAGCATTTT. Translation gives CASRGPGEPQHF. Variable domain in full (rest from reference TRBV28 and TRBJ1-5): DVKVTQSSRYLVKRTGEKVFLECVQDMDHENMFWYRQDPGLGLRLIYFSYDVKMKEKGDIPEGYSVSREKKERFSLILESASTNQTSMYLCASRGPGEPQHFGDGTRLSIL.

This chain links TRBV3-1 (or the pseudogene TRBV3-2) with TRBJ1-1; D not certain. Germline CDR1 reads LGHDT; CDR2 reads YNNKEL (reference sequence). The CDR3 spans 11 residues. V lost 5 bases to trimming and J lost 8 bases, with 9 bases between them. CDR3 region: CASSYSTEAFF. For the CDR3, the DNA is TGTGCCAGCAGCTATTCGACAGAAGCTTTCTTT.

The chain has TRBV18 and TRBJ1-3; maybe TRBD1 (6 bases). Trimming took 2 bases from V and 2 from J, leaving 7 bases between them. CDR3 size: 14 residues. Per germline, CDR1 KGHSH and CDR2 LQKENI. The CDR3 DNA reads TGTGCCAGCTCACCAAACAGGGCTGGAAACACCATATATTTT. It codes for CASSPNRAGNTIYF.

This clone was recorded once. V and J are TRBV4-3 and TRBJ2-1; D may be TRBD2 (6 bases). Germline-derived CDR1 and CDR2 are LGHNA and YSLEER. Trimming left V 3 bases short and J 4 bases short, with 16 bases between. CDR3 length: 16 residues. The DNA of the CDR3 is TGCGCCAGCAGCCAGAGACCGGGTAGCGGTTACAATGAGCAGTTCTTC. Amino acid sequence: CASSQRPGSGYNEQFF.

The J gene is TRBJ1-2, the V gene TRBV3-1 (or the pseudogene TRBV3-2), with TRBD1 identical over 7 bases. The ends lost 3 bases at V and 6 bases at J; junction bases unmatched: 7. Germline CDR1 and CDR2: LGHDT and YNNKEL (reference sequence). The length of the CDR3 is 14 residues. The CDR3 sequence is CASSHNDRVHGYTF. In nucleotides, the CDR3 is TGTGCCAGCAGCCACAACGACAGGGTCCATGGCTACACCTTC.

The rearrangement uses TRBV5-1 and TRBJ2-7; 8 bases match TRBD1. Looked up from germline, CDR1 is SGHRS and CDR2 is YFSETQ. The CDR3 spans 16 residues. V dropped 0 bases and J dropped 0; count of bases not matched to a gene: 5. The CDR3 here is CASSLAWTGLSYEQYF. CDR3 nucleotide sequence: TGCGCCAGCAGCTTGGCGTGGACAGGGCTCTCCTACGAGCAGTACTTC.

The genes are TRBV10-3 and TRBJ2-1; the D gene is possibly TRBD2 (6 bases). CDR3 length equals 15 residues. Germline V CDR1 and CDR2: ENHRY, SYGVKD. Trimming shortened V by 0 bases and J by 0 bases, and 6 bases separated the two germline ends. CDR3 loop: CAISESGGSYNEQFF. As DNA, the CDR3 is TGTGCCATCAGTGAGTCCGGGGGCTCCTACAATGAGCAGTTCTTC.

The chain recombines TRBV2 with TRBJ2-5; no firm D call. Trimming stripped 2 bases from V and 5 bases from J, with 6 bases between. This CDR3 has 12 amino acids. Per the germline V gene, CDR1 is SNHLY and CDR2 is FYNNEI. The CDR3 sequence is CASSELSETQYF. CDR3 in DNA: TGTGCCAGCAGTGAATTATCCGAGACCCAGTACTTC.

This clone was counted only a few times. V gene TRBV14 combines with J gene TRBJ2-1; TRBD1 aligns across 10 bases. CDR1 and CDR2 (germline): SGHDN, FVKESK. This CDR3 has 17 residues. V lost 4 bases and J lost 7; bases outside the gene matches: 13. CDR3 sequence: CASSPLPGQGSLNEQFF. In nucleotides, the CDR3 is TGTGCCAGCAGCCCATTACCGGGACAGGGGAGTTTAAATGAGCAGTTCTTC. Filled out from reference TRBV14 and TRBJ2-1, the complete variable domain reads EAGVTQFPSHSVIEKGQTVTLRCDPISGHDNLYWYRRVMGKEIKFLLHFVKESKQDESGMPNNRFLAERTGGTYSTLKVQPAELEDSGVYFCASSPLPGQGSLNEQFFGPGTRLTVL.

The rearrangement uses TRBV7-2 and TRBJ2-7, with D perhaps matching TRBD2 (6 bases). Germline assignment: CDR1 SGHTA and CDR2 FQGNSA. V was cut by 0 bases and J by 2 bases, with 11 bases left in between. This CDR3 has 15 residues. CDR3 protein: CASSLARGTPYEQYF. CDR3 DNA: TGTGCCAGCAGCTTAGCCCGAGGGACTCCCTACGAGCAGTACTTC.

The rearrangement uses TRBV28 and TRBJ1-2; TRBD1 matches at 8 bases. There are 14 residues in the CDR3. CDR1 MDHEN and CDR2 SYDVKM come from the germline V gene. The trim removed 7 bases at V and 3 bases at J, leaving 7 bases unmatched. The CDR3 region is CASTSGGNDYGYTF. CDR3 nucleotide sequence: TGTGCCAGCACCTCAGGGGGCAACGACTATGGCTACACCTTC.

Written as DNA, the CDR3 is TGCAGCGTGACCCGGGGTATAGGGACCGGGGAGCTGTTTTTT. It specifies CSVTRGIGTGELFF. J is TRBJ2-2 and V is TRBV29-1; TRBD2 might be the D (5 bases). The CDR3 is made up of 14 amino acids. The V gene's germline CDR1 is SQVTM and CDR2 ANQGSEA. Between the trimmed V and J ends, which lost 6 bases and 5 bases, there was a span of 16 bases.

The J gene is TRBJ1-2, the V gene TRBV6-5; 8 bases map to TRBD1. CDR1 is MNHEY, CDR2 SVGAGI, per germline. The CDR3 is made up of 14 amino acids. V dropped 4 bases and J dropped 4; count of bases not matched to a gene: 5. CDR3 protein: CASSSRGQGYGYTF. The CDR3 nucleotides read TGTGCCAGCAGTTCTCGAGGACAGGGCTATGGCTACACCTTC.

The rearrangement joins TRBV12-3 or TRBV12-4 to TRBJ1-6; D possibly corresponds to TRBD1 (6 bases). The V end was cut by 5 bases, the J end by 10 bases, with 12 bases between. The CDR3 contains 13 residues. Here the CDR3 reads CASSLTGNSPLHF. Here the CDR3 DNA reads TGTGCCAGCAGTCTCACAGGGAACTCACCCCTCCACTTT.

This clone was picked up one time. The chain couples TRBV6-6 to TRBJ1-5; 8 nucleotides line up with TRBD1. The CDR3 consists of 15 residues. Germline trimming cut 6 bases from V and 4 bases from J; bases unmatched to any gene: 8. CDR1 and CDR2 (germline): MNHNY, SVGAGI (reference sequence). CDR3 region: CASSPGQAANQPQHF. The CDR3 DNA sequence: TGTGCCAGCAGCCCGGGACAGGCGGCAAATCAGCCCCAGCATTTT.

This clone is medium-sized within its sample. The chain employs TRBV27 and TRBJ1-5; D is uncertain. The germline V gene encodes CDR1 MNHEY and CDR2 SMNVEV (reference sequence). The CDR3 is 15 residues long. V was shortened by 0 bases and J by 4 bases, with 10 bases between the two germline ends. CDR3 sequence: CASSLSGMGNQPQHF. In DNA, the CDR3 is TGTGCCAGCAGTTTATCCGGGATGGGAAATCAGCCCCAGCATTTT.

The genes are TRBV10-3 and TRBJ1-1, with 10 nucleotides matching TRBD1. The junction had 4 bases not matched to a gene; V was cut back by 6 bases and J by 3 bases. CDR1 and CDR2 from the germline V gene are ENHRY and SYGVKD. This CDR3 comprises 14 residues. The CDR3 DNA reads TGTGCCATCAGGGGGACAGGGGTGGACACTGAAGCTTTCTTT. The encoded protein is CAIRGTGVDTEAFF.

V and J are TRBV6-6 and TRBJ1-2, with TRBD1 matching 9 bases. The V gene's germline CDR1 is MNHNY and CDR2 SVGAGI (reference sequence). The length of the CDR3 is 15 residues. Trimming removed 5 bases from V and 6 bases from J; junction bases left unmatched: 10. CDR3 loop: CASSMGQGPENGYTF. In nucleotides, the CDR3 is TGTGCCAGCAGTATGGGACAGGGACCCGAGAATGGCTACACCTTC.

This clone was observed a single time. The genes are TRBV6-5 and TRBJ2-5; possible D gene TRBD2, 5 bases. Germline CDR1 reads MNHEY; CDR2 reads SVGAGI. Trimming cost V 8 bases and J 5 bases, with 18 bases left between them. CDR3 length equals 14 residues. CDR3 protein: CASGISGSLETQYF. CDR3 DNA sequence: TGTGCCAGCGGGATTTCGGGGTCATTGGAGACCCAGTACTTC.

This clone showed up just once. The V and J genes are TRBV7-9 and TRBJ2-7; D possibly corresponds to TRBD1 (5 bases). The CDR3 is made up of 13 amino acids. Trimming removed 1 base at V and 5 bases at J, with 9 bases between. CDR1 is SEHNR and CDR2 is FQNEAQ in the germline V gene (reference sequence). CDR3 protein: CASSLVQGHEQYF. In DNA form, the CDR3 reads TGTGCCAGCAGCTTAGTTCAGGGTCACGAGCAGTACTTC.

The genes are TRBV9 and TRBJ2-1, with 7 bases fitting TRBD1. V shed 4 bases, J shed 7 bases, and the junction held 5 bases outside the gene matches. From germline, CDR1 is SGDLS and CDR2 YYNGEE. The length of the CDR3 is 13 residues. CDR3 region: CASSPPRGNEQFF. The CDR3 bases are TGTGCCAGCAGCCCCCCCAGGGGGAATGAGCAGTTCTTC.

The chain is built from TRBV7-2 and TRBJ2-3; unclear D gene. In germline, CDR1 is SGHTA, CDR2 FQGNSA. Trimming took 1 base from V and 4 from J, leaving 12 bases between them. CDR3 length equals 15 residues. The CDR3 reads CASSLESRLADTQYF. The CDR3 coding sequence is TGTGCCAGCAGCTTAGAGTCTAGGTTAGCAGATACGCAGTATTTT.

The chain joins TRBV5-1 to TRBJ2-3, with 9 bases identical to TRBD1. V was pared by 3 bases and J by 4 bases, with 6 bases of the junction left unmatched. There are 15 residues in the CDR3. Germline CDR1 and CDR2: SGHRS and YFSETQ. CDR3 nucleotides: TGCGCCAGCAGCTCCGGGACAGGGACCGCAGATACGCAGTATTTT. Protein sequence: CASSSGTGTADTQYF.

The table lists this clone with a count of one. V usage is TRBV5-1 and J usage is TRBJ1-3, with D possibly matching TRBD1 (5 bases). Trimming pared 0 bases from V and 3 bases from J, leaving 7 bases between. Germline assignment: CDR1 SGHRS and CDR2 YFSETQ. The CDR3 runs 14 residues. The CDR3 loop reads CASSLDTGGNTIYF. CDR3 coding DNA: TGCGCCAGCAGCTTGGACACAGGTGGAAACACCATATATTTT.

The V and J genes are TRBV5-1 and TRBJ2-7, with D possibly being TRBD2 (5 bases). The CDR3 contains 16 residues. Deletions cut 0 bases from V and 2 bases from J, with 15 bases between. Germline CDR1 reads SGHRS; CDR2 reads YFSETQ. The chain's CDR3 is CASSLESLPRAYEQYF. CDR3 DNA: TGCGCCAGCAGCTTGGAGTCCCTCCCGAGGGCCTACGAGCAGTACTTC. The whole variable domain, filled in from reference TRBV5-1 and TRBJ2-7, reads KAGVTQTPRYLIKTRGQQVTLSCSPISGHRSVSWYQQTPGQGLQFLFEYFSETQRNKGNFPGRFSGRQFSNSRSEMNVSTLELGDSALYLCASSLESLPRAYEQYFGPGTRLTVT.

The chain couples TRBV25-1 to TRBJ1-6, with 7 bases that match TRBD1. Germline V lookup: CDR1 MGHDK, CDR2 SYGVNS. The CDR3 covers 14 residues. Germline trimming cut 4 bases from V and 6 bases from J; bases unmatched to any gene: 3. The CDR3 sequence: CASSGDRLNSPLHF. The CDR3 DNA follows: TGTGCCAGCAGTGGGGACAGACTTAATTCACCCCTCCACTTT.

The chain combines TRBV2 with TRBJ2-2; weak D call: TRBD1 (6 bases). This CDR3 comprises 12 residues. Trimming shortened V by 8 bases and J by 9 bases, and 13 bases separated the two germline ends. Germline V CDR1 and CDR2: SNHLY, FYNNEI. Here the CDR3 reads CASDTGLRELFF. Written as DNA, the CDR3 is TGTGCCAGCGATACAGGGCTGCGGGAGCTGTTTTTT.

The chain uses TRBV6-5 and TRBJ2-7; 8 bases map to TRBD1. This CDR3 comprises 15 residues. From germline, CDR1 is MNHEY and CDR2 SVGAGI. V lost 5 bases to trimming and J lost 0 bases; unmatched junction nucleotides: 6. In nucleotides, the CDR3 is TGTGCCAGCAGTCAACAGGGGGTGGACTCCTACGAGCAGTACTTC. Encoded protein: CASSQQGVDSYEQYF.

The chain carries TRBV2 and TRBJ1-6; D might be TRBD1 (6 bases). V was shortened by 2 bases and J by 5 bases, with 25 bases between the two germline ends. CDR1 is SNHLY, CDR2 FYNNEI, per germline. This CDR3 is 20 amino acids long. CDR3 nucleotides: TGTGCCAGCAGTGAAATTGGGTCGGGATATAGGGACAACAATAATTCACCCCTCCACTTT. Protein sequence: CASSEIGSGYRDNNNSPLHF.